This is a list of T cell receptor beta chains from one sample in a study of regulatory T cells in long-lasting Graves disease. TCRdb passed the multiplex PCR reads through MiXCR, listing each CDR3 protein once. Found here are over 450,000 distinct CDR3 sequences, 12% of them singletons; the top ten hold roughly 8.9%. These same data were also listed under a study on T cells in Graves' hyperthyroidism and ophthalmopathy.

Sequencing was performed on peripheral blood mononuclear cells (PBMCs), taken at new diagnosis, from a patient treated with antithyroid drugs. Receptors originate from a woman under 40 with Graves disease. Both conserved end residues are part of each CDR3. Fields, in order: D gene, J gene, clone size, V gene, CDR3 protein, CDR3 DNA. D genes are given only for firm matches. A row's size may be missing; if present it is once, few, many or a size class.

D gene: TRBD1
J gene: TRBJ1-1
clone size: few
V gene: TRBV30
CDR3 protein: CAWSRARTGGQGTEAFF
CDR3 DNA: TGTGCCTGGAGCAGGGCTCGGACAGGGGGCCAGGGTACTGAAGCTTTCTTT

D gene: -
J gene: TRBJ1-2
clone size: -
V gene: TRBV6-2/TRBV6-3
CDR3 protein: CASSHGPNYGYTF
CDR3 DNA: TGTGCCAGCAGTCACGGTCCCAACTATGGCTACACCTTC

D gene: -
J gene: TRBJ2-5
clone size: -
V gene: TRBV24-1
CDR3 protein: CATSDHSVQETQYF
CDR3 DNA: TGTGCCACCAGTGACCATAGCGTACAAGAGACCCAGTACTTC

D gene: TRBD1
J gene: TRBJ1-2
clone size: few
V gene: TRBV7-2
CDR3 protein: CASSLAGQPYGYTF
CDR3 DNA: TGTGCCAGCAGCTTAGCGGGACAGCCATATGGCTACACCTTC

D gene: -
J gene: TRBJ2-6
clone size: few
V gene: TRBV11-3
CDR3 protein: CASSEEFSGANVLTF
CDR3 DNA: TGTGCCAGCAGCGAAGAGTTCTCTGGGGCCAACGTCCTGACTTTC

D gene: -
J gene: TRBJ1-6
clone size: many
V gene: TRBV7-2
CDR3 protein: CASSLVERSPLHF
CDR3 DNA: TGTGCCAGCAGCTTAGTGGAGAGGTCACCCCTCCACTTT

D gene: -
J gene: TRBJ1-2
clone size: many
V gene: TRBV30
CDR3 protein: CAWSVPPRTVLNYGYTF
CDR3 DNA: TGTGCCTGGAGTGTACCCCCGAGGACAGTTCTTAACTATGGCTACACCTTC

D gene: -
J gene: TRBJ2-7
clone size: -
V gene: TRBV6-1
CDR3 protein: CASSTIVGGEQYF
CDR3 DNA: TGTGCCAGCAGTACAATCGTAGGGGGCGAGCAGTACTTC

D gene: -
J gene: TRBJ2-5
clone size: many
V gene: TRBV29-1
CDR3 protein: CSGGHIQETQYF
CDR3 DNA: TGCAGCGGGGGACACATCCAAGAGACCCAGTACTTC

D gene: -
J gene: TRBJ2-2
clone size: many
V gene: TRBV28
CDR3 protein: CASSLSYQTGELFF
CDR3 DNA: TGTGCCAGCAGTCTCAGCTATCAAACCGGGGAGCTGTTTTTT

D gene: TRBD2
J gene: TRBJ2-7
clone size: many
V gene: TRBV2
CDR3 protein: CASTFAGGSSWQYF
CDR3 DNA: TGTGCCAGCACTTTTGCGGGAGGGTCGTCTTGGCAGTACTTC

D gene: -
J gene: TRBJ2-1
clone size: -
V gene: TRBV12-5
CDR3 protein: CASGVDNEQFF
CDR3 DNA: TGTGCTAGTGGGGTTGACAATGAGCAGTTCTTC

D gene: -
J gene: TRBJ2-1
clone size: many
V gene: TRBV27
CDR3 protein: CASSLRDGNNEQFF
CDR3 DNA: TGTGCCAGCAGTTTAAGGGACGGAAACAATGAGCAGTTCTTC

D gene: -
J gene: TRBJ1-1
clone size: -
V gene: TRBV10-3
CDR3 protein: CAIARGTEAFF
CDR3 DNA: TGTGCCATCGCCAGGGGCACTGAAGCTTTCTTT

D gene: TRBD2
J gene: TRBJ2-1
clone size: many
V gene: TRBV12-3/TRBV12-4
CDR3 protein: CASRYSGGTLNEQFF
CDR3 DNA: TGTGCCAGCAGATATAGCGGGGGCACCCTTAATGAGCAGTTCTTC

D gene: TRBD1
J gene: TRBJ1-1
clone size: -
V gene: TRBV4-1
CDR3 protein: CASSQLTGTNTEAFF
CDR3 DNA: TGCGCCAGCAGCCAGTTGACAGGGACGAACACTGAAGCTTTCTTT

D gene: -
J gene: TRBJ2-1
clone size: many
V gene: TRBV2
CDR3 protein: CASSDRDGAHNEQFF
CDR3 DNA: TGTGCCAGCAGTGATCGGGACGGCGCCCACAATGAGCAGTTCTTC

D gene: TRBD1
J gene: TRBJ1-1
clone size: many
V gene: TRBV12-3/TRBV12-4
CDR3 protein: CASTLQGAGTEAFF
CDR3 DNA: TGTGCCAGCACCCTTCAGGGGGCAGGCACTGAAGCTTTCTTT

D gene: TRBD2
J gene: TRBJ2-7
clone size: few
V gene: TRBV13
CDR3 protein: CASSLIRTGPLLAGGPGEQYF
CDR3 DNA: TGTGCCAGCAGCTTAATCAGGACAGGGCCTCTACTAGCGGGAGGGCCTGGGGAGCAGTACTTC

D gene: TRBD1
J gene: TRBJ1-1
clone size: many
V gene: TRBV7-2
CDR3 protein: CASSLGTGLMNTEAFF
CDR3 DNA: TGTGCCAGCAGCTTAGGGACAGGTCTTATGAACACTGAAGCTTTCTTT

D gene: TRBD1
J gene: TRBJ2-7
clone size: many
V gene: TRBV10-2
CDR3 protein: CASTRTGLDEQYF
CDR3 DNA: TGCGCCAGCACAAGGACAGGGTTGGACGAGCAGTACTTC

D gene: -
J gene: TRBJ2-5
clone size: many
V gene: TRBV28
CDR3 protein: CASSLSVNVAETQYF
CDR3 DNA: TGTGCCAGCAGTTTGTCAGTGAATGTGGCGGAGACCCAGTACTTC

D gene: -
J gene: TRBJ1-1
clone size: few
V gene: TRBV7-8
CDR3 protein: CASSGGGWDTEAFF
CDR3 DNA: TGTGCCAGCAGCGGGGGGGGGTGGGACACTGAAGCTTTCTTT

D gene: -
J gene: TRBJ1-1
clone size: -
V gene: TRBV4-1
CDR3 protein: CASSPVLQGWLLNTEAFF
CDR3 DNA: TGCGCCAGCAGCCCTGTTTTACAGGGATGGCTACTGAACACTGAAGCTTTCTTT

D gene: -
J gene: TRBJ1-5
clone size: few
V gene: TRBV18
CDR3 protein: CASSPWETNQPQHF
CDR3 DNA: TGTGCCAGCTCACCCTGGGAGACCAATCAGCCCCAGCATTTT

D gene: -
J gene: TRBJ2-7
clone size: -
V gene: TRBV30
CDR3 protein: CAWSGFSGGMSSYEQYF
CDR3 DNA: TGTGCCTGGAGTGGTTTCTCGGGCGGGATGAGCTCCTACGAGCAGTACTTC

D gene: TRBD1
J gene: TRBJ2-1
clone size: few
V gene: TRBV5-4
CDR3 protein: CAGRGDRGRANEQFF
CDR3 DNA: TGTGCCGGCAGGGGGGACAGGGGGCGAGCGAATGAGCAGTTCTTC

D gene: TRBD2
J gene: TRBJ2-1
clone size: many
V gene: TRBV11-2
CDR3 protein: CASSRGLAVYNEQFF
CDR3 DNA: TGTGCCAGCAGCCGAGGACTAGCGGTTTACAATGAGCAGTTCTTC

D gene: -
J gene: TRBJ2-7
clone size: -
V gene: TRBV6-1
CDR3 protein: CAHPGSSYEQYF
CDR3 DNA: TGTGCCCACCCGGGGTCCTCCTACGAGCAGTACTTC